This T cell receptor (beta chain) comes out of a study of hypomethylating agent response in myelodysplastic syndrome. On the study more broadly: Patients with neither complete response nor hematologic improvement were classed non-responders.

Germline V gene data show CDR1 as MRHNA and CDR2 as SNTAGT. The CDR3 extends over 15 amino acids. V lost 3 bases, J lost 2 bases, and 11 bases lay in between. Assay: immunoSEQ multiplex PCR; the TCRdb copy retains only in-frame clones and omits some. The table has around 1,800 clones, around 80% seen once. This sequence was found in a human donor with myelodysplastic syndrome. The V and J genes are TRBV6-4 and TRBJ2-1; D is possibly TRBD2 (7 bases). The sample here was bone marrow, taken before or after starting hypomethylating agent treatment for myelodysplastic syndrome (not recorded which). CDR3 loop: CASSERGGTYNEQFF. CDR3 bases: TGTGCCAGCAGTGAGAGGGGGGGCACCTACAATGAGCAGTTCTTC.